Following are 15 T cell receptor beta chains from one sample sequenced in a study of cytomegalovirus exposure and HLA in healthy donors. Vbeta (60) and Jbeta (13) primers were used in the PCR. TCRdb's table, derived via immunoSEQ multiplex PCR, lists solely in-frame clones and lacks some. Of roughly 55,000 clones listed, approximately 71% are singletons. The sample was PBMCs. These receptors were obtained from a man in his forties in good health and CMV-seropositive.

The V gene is TRBV12-5, the J gene TRBJ1-5; D might be TRBD1 (5 bases). V gave up 7 bases and J gave up 2 bases, with 21 bases separating them. From germline, CDR1 is LGHNT and CDR2 FRNRAP. The CDR3 runs 17 residues. CDR3 bases: TGTGCTAGTGATTCGGGGAGGGGAGGTATGGGCAATCAGCCCCAGCATTTT. It translates to CASDSGRGGMGNQPQHF.

The J gene is TRBJ2-6, the V gene TRBV6-1; D may be TRBD1 (5 bases). This CDR3 is built from 16 residues. Germline V CDR1 and CDR2: MNHNS, SASEGT. Trimming took off 3 bases at V and 2 bases at J, with 11 bases between the two ends. The CDR3, as DNA: TGTGCCAGCAGTGAGGCAGGGATTGCTGGGGCCAACGTCCTGACTTTC. Protein product: CASSEAGIAGANVLTF.

V usage is TRBV27 and J usage is TRBJ1-3; no firm D call. Trimming took 3 bases from V and 4 from J, leaving 16 bases between them. The CDR3 sequence is 16 residues long. In germline, CDR1 is MNHEY, CDR2 SMNVEV (reference sequence). CDR3 nucleotide sequence: TGTGCCAGCAGTTTGACGGGATCCACGGCCGGAAACACCATATATTTT. This encodes CASSLTGSTAGNTIYF.

The V and J genes are TRBV7-5 and TRBJ2-7; the D call in the table, TRBD2, was not verified against the DNA. TRBV7-5 corresponds to a pseudogene. The CDR3 contains 13 residues. In DNA form, the CDR3 reads TGTGTCAGAAGCTTCTGTGAGTTGTACGAGCAGTACTTC. Its translation is CVRSFCELYEQYF.

The V gene is TRBV10-1, the J gene TRBJ1-5, with 10 bases aligning to TRBD1. The germline gives CDR1 WNHNN, CDR2 SYGVQD (reference sequence). V lost 8 bases and J lost 6; bases outside the gene matches: 7. The CDR3 loop spans 14 amino acids. The CDR3 bases are TGCGCCAGCCAAGGGACAGGGGAGATTCAGCCCCAGCATTTT. It codes for CASQGTGEIQPQHF.

The chain combines TRBV9 with TRBJ2-1; TRBD2 matches 8 bases. V trimming: 1 base; J trimming: 7 bases; junction bases outside the gene matches: 7. CDR1 is SGDLS, CDR2 YYNGEE, per germline. This CDR3 is built from 15 residues. The CDR3 nucleotides read TGTGCCAGCAGCGTAATAGCGGGGCAGGGGAATGAGCAGTTCTTC. Protein sequence: CASSVIAGQGNEQFF. Full variable domain (remainder filled in from reference TRBV9 and TRBJ2-1): DSGVTQTPKHLITATGQRVTLRCSPRSGDLSVYWYQQSLDQGLQFLIQYYNGEERAKGNILERFSAQQFPDLHSELNLSSLELGDSALYFCASSVIAGQGNEQFFGPGTRLTVL.

The chain combines TRBV25-1 with TRBJ2-6, with 11 bases aligning to TRBD1. Germline trimming cut 8 bases from V and 2 bases from J; bases unmatched to any gene: 8. The CDR3 is 17 amino acids. Germline CDR1 and CDR2: MGHDK and SYGVNS. Here the CDR3 reads CASGGRTGGAGANVLTF. The DNA of the CDR3 is TGTGCCAGCGGCGGACGGACAGGGGGCGCTGGGGCCAACGTCCTGACTTTC.

The V call is TRBV29-1, the J call TRBJ1-1; TRBD1 aligns across 11 bases. The germline V gene encodes CDR1 SQVTM and CDR2 ANQGSEA. The V gene end was trimmed by 6 bases and the J gene end by 5 bases; junction bases not matched to a gene: 8. The CDR3 is 14 amino acids. CDR3 amino acids: CSVRGTGGSTEAFF. The CDR3 DNA is TGCAGCGTGAGGGGGACAGGGGGGTCAACTGAAGCTTTCTTT. Using reference TRBV29-1 and TRBJ1-1 for the parts outside the CDR3, the full variable domain is SAVISQKPSRDICQRGTSLTIQCQVDSQVTMMFWYRQQPGQSLTLIATANQGSEATYESGFVIDKFPISRPNLTFSTLTVSNMSPEDSSIYLCSVRGTGGSTEAFFGQGTRLTVV.

V and J are TRBV6-1 and TRBJ2-7; 7 bases line up with TRBD1. V lost 6 bases and J lost 3; bases outside the gene matches: 8. CDR3 length: 14 residues. Germline CDR1 and CDR2: MNHNS and SASEGT. This CDR3 is CASSLQGSLYEQYF. The CDR3 region has the DNA TGTGCCAGCAGCCTACAGGGGTCGCTCTACGAGCAGTACTTC.

The chain uses TRBV6-5 and TRBJ1-2; TRBD1 matches 9 bases. Trimming took 2 bases from V and 2 from J; bases not matched to a gene: 0. The CDR3 contains 14 residues. Germline V gene data show CDR1 as MNHEY and CDR2 as SVGAGI. CDR3 amino acids: CASSYGTGNYGYTF. In DNA, the CDR3 is TGTGCCAGCAGTTACGGGACAGGGAACTATGGCTACACCTTC.

This clone was seen more than once but under ten times. The rearrangement joins TRBV6-6 to TRBJ1-4; 9 bases align to TRBD1. Germline V CDR1 and CDR2: MNHNY, SVGAGI (reference sequence). V dropped 5 bases and J dropped 4; count of bases not matched to a gene: 8. This CDR3 has 16 amino acids. The CDR3 coding sequence is TGTGCCAGCAGTACTGGGCTGGGACAGGGTAATGAAAAACTGTTTTTT. Its protein is CASSTGLGQGNEKLFF.

This clone appeared a few times. This chain joins TRBV4-1 and TRBJ1-4; D unresolved. V lost 1 base and J 11 bases, leaving 8 bases between the germline ends. Germline CDR1 MGHRA, CDR2 YSYEKL. The CDR3 sequence is 12 residues long. The CDR3 nucleotides read TGCGCCAGCAGCCAAGGAGGGCAGAAACTGTTTTTT. Amino acid sequence: CASSQGGQKLFF.

The chain employs TRBV5-1 and TRBJ2-7, with D perhaps TRBD2 (5 bases). The V gene's germline CDR1 is SGHRS and CDR2 YFSETQ. CDR3 length: 15 residues. The V end was cut by 9 bases, the J end by 0 bases, with 19 bases between. CDR3 DNA sequence: TGCGCCATCACGTACAGCGGAGCAAGCTCCTACGAGCAGTACTTC. Protein sequence: CAITYSGASSYEQYF.

This sequence joins TRBV6-6 and TRBJ2-5; unclear D gene. The CDR3 runs 16 residues. The V end was cut by 6 bases, the J end by 5 bases, with 22 bases between. CDR1 is MNHNY, CDR2 SVGAGI, per germline (reference sequence). The CDR3 bases are TGTGCCAGCAGCTCCGTCCCGGGTCGCGGAACTGAGACCCAGTACTTC. Its translation is CASSSVPGRGTETQYF.

The chain joins TRBV7-3 to TRBJ2-1; 9 positions agree with TRBD2. Germline assignment: CDR1 SGHTA and CDR2 FQGTGA. With V trimmed by 5 bases and J by 3 bases, 8 bases remained unmatched. CDR3 length: 16 amino acids. CDR3 in DNA: TGTGCCAGCAGCCTTACGGGCGGGGGGGTCTACAATGAGCAGTTCTTC. Protein sequence: CASSLTGGGVYNEQFF.